The 18 T cell receptor beta chains listed next were all sequenced from one sample in a study of T-cell memory formation after mild COVID-19. One entry per CDR3 protein results from TCRdb running MiXCR on the 5' RACE reads. Among approximately 150,000 distinct CDR3 sequences listed, under 7% were seen once. Sequenced: PBMCs or a T cell subset sorted from them (not recorded which). All receptors derive from an adult woman who had mild COVID-19 (a few samples of this study predate the infection). Cell type and time point are not known.

This clonotype has ten or more counts. J is TRBJ2-3 and V is TRBV18; unclear D gene. V was shortened by 3 bases and J by 6 bases, with 16 bases between the two germline ends. In germline, CDR1 is KGHSH, CDR2 LQKENI. There are 15 residues in the CDR3. The CDR3 sequence is CASSPSYLESDTQYF. In nucleotides, the CDR3 is TGTGCCAGCTCACCTTCTTATCTGGAATCGGATACGCAGTATTTT.

In its sample, this clonotype was seen a few times. This rearrangement joins TRBV24-1 to TRBJ2-4; TRBD1 might be the D (6 bases). The CDR3 extends over 15 amino acids. The V gene lost 3 bases and the J gene lost 2 bases, with 10 bases spanning the gap. Germline CDR1 and CDR2: KGHDR and SFDVKD. The CDR3 here is CATSDPTGPKNIQYF. The CDR3 DNA sequence: TGTGCCACCAGTGATCCCACAGGGCCCAAAAACATTCAGTACTTC.

DNA for the CDR3: TGTGCCAGCAGTGAGAGACGACAGGGATCCACCGGGGAGCTGTTTTTT. Translating it yields CASSERRQGSTGELFF. This chain connects TRBV2 to TRBJ2-2; 7 bases map to TRBD1. Germline V gene sequence: CDR1 SNHLY, CDR2 FYNNEI. V lost 3 bases and J lost 4; bases outside the gene matches: 8. This CDR3 comprises 16 residues.

This chain links TRBV9 with TRBJ1-6; D is ambiguous. The CDR3 has 18 amino acids. V was pared by 4 bases and J by 0 bases, with 17 bases between. Germline V gives CDR1 SGDLS, CDR2 YYNGEE. The CDR3 spells CASSPGRGYSSYNSPLHF. For the CDR3, the DNA is TGTGCCAGCAGCCCTGGAAGAGGCTACAGCTCCTATAATTCACCCCTCCACTTT.

The CDR3: CASSYWQRRNSPLHF. In nucleotides, the CDR3 is TGTGCCAGCAGTTACTGGCAGCGCCGTAATTCACCCCTCCACTTT. This sequence joins TRBV6-5 and TRBJ1-6; unclear D gene. Germline V gene lookup returns CDR1 MNHEY and CDR2 SVGAGI. CDR3 length: 15 residues. The ends were cut back, 1 base at V and 6 bases at J, with 10 bases in the middle.

V is TRBV19 and J is TRBJ2-5, with D maybe TRBD2 (6 bases). The V end was cut by 2 bases, the J end by 4 bases, with 14 bases between. The germline gives CDR1 LNHDA, CDR2 SQIVND (reference sequence). The CDR3 totals 15 residues. CDR3 sequence: CASSIPRGSGETQYF. CDR3 sequence (DNA): TGTGCCAGTAGTATACCGCGGGGCAGTGGAGAGACCCAGTACTTC.

This clonotype appeared many times. The chain recombines TRBV4-2 with TRBJ1-3; no clear D gene. The CDR3 is made up of 16 amino acids. Trimming left V 0 bases short and J 0 bases short, with 9 bases between. Germline CDR1 reads LGHNA; CDR2 reads YNFKEQ. The CDR3 region is CASSQEGVPSGNTIYF. As DNA, the CDR3 is TGTGCCAGCAGCCAAGAGGGCGTACCCTCTGGAAACACCATATATTTT.

This clonotype has ten or more counts. This rearrangement joins TRBV29-1 to TRBJ2-1; 10 nucleotides line up with TRBD2. The germline gives CDR1 SQVTM, CDR2 ANQGSEA. The trim removed 4 bases at V and 0 bases at J, leaving 3 bases unmatched. This CDR3 spans 15 amino acids. CDR3 sequence: CSVGLAGGSYNEQFF. CDR3 nucleotide sequence: TGCAGCGTTGGATTAGCGGGGGGCTCCTACAATGAGCAGTTCTTC.

This chain links TRBV12-3 or TRBV12-4 with TRBJ2-3; maybe TRBD1 (5 bases). This CDR3 has 16 amino acids. Between the trimmed V and J ends, which lost 2 bases and 2 bases, there was a span of 14 bases. Here the CDR3 DNA reads TGTGCCAGCAGTTTACAGGGCCCAGTTTCCACAGATACGCAGTATTTT. It translates to CASSLQGPVSTDTQYF.

The genes are TRBV4-3 and TRBJ1-4, with TRBD1 matching 9 bases. CDR3 size: 14 residues. CDR1 is LGHNA and CDR2 is YSLEER in the germline V gene. Trimming cost V 4 bases and J 6 bases; bases outside gene matches: 3. The CDR3 region is CASSRQGGYEKLFF. The CDR3 nucleotides read TGCGCCAGCAGCCGACAGGGGGGGTATGAAAAACTGTTTTTT.

This clonotype was found a few times. The chain joins TRBV5-1 to TRBJ2-1; 11 nucleotides align to TRBD2. This CDR3 region has 17 residues. CDR1 is SGHRS, CDR2 YFSETQ, per germline. The junction had 14 bases not matched to a gene; V was cut back by 4 bases and J by 8 bases. The CDR3 sequence is CASSPTSGALIGDEQFF. The CDR3 coding sequence is TGCGCCAGCAGCCCGACTAGCGGGGCCCTCATAGGCGATGAGCAGTTCTTC.

This clonotype has a count of ten or more. The chain is built from TRBV5-1 and TRBJ2-1; D not certain. Looked up from germline, CDR1 is SGHRS and CDR2 is YFSETQ. This CDR3 is built from 16 residues. The V end was cut by 3 bases, the J end by 0 bases, with 13 bases between. CDR3 loop: CASSSWRTSSYNEQFF. The CDR3 nucleotides read TGCGCCAGCAGCTCCTGGAGAACAAGCTCCTACAATGAGCAGTTCTTC.

This clonotype came up many times. The J gene is TRBJ2-3, the V gene TRBV5-1, with TRBD1 identical over 8 bases. The germline gives CDR1 SGHRS, CDR2 YFSETQ. CDR3 length equals 15 residues. Trimming at V came to 0 bases and at J to 2 bases, leaving 2 bases not matched to a gene. The CDR3 coding sequence is TGCGCCAGCAGCTTGGGGGACAGGCTCACAGATACGCAGTATTTT. The encoded protein is CASSLGDRLTDTQYF.

Many counts were recorded for this clonotype. The J gene is TRBJ2-2, the V gene TRBV5-1; D unclear. CDR1 SGHRS and CDR2 YFSETQ come from the germline V gene. V was shortened by 3 bases and J by 0 bases, with 6 bases between the two germline ends. This CDR3 contains 14 residues. As DNA, the CDR3 is TGCGCCAGCAGCTCGCCGACGAACACCGGGGAGCTGTTTTTT. Protein sequence: CASSSPTNTGELFF.

J is TRBJ2-3 and V is TRBV30; D is perhaps TRBD1 or TRBD2 (6 bases each). V lost 4 bases and J 9 bases, leaving 14 bases between the germline ends. Germline values: CDR1 GTSNPN, CDR2 SVGIG (reference sequence). The CDR3 sequence is 12 residues long. CDR3 coding DNA: TGTGCCTGGAACAGGGCCCGGGGGACGCAGTATTTT. Residues: CAWNRARGTQYF.

This sequence joins TRBV2 and TRBJ2-5; 11 bases agree with TRBD2. V shed 4 bases, J shed 1 base, and the junction held 2 bases outside the gene matches. Germline loops: CDR1 SNHLY, CDR2 FYNNEI. The length of the CDR3 is 15 residues. The CDR3 sequence: CASSVLAGGQETQYF. The CDR3 coding sequence is TGTGCCAGCAGTGTGCTAGCGGGGGGCCAAGAGACCCAGTACTTC.

This clonotype was observed at least ten times. The V call is TRBV12-3 or TRBV12-4, the J call TRBJ2-5; no definite D call. V gave up 3 bases and J gave up 4 bases, with 6 bases separating them. This CDR3 is built from 12 residues. DNA of the CDR3: TGTGCCAGCAGTTTCCTTGGAGAGACCCAGTACTTC. Amino acid sequence: CASSFLGETQYF.

The rearrangement uses TRBV4-1 and TRBJ2-6; 9 bases are a match to TRBD1. J was trimmed by 0 bases and V by 1 base; bases with no gene match: 7. The CDR3 has 19 residues. Germline-derived CDR1 and CDR2 are MGHRA and YSYEKL. The CDR3 loop is CASSQGTGTGFSGANVLTF. In DNA form, the CDR3 reads TGCGCCAGCAGCCAAGGAACCGGGACAGGGTTCTCTGGGGCCAACGTCCTGACTTTC.